This T cell receptor beta chain was recorded in a study of shared clonotypes between healthy human individuals. The table came from immunoSEQ multiplex PCR; TCRdb's copy has only in-frame clones and leaves some out. The table includes roughly 490,000 clones, 76% detected once. CDR3 size: 15 residues. The trim removed 4 bases at V and 2 bases at J, leaving 9 bases unmatched. Germline V gene data show CDR1 as SGHRS and CDR2 as YFSETQ. A word on this clone: In the same sample, other DNA sequences code for this CDR3.

This chain connects TRBV5-1 to TRBJ2-7; 7 bases match TRBD1. Sequencing used PBMCs. This receptor was obtained from a woman aged 40 to 50 in good health. Some clones in this sample may be carry-over from other donors' samples. In DNA form, the CDR3 reads TGCGCCAGCAGCCCCCGGCAGGGGGTCACCTACGAGCAGTACTTC. It codes for CASSPRQGVTYEQYF.